This TCR beta chain was recovered during a study of cytomegalovirus exposure and HLA in healthy donors. Notes on this clone: The antigen is undetermined.

Overall study results and limits: Generally TCR sequences proved uncommon, though certain public TCRs appeared in numerous donors.

The CDR3 is made up of 14 amino acids. Trimming took 5 bases from V and 2 from J; bases not matched to a gene: 3. Germline-derived CDR1 and CDR2 are MNHEY and SMNVEV (reference sequence). Assay: immunoSEQ multiplex PCR; the TCRdb copy retains only in-frame clones and omits some. The table has under 200,000 clones, around 90% seen once. The J gene is TRBJ2-4, the V gene TRBV27, with 7 bases identical to TRBD1. The sequencing input was PBMCs. This sequence originates from a woman in her late teens or twenties in good health and CMV-seropositive. The CDR3 DNA reads as TGTGCCAGCAGTCCGGGACAGTCCAAAAACATTCAGTACTTC. Translation gives CASSPGQSKNIQYF.